This TCR beta chain comes out of a study of cytomegalovirus exposure and HLA in healthy donors. Turning to the study itself: The use of the same platform for the 120 or so validation repertoires and the 666 first-cohort repertoires was reported by a later analysis. Study-wide findings and caveats: There were a few CMV-associated chains whose specificity for CMV antigens was confirmed in vitro. Both high specificity and high sensitivity reportedly marked the classifier's diagnosis of cytomegalovirus status. Despite most TCR sequences being rare, some public TCRs occurred in many donors.

Only in-frame clones appear in the TCRdb table, and some are missing; sequencing was by immunoSEQ multiplex PCR. The table has 130,000 or so clones, nearly 90% seen once. Notes on this clone: What it binds is unknown.

This CDR3 has 14 amino acids. Germline CDR1 reads ENHRY; CDR2 reads SYGVKD. The trim removed 4 bases at V and 6 bases at J, leaving 4 bases unmatched. The sample consisted of PBMCs. The chain joins TRBV10-3 to TRBJ1-5, with TRBD1 matching 9 bases. The TCR originated in a man aged 30-40 years in good health and CMV-seronegative. The CDR3 nucleotides read TGTGCCATCAGTGGGGGACAGGGTGCTCAGCCCCAGCATTTT. It specifies CAISGGQGAQPQHF.